This record looks at one T cell receptor beta chain sequence and its context. Antigen specificity is unknown. The data are from a study of T cells in Graves' hyperthyroidism and ophthalmopathy. Germline V gives CDR1 SGHVS, CDR2 FNYEAQ. The CDR3 runs 13 residues. Trimming removed 4 bases at V and 5 bases at J, with 10 bases between. The study's findings and limits: The model made its ophthalmopathy prediction, and onset followed a median roughly six months later. From stable hyperthyroidism, ophthalmopathy was separated by a 13 V-J model.

Amplification of TCR beta CDR3 regions used RNA as the template. The HTBI set primed first-round TCR CDR3 RT-PCR. TCRdb itself ran the multiplex PCR reads through MiXCR, one entry per CDR3 protein. The sample records 490,000 or so distinct CDR3 sequences, 40% to 50% being singletons. The chain joins TRBV7-6 to TRBJ2-3; D not certain. The sample consisted of peripheral blood or thyroid tissue (not recorded which). The clonotype originates from an adult woman with Graves' disease, either hyperthyroidism or ophthalmopathy (not recorded which). Written as DNA, the CDR3 is TGTGCCAGCAGCTCCCAGGACGGAGATACGCAGTATTTT. Its protein product is CASSSQDGDTQYF.